This entry lists 13 T cell receptor beta chains sequenced from one sample in a study of blood T cell repertoires in COVID-19. TCRdb's copy holds only in-frame clones and misses some; the assay was immunoSEQ multiplex PCR. The table includes 150,000 or so clones, 87% detected once. Sequencing was carried out using PBMCs or T cells enriched from blood (not recorded which). The receptor set was obtained from a human donor with acute COVID-19. The donor label of this sample is uncertain.

The CDR3 spells CASSLGRGVEKLFF. The CDR3 DNA is TGCGCCAGCAGCTTGGGCAGGGGGGTTGAAAAACTGTTTTTT. The chain employs TRBV5-1 and TRBJ1-4, with 7 nucleotides matching TRBD1. J gave up 7 bases and V 0 bases, and 3 bases lay outside the gene matches. The CDR3 is made up of 14 amino acids. Germline loops: CDR1 SGHRS, CDR2 YFSETQ.

The chain employs TRBV6-5 and TRBJ2-7, with TRBD2 matching 7 bases. CDR3 length: 15 residues. The V gene's germline CDR1 is MNHEY and CDR2 SVGAGI. Unmatched junction bases numbered 10, after V lost 6 bases and J lost 2 bases. CDR3 sequence: CASSRREGKTYEQYF. The CDR3 DNA reads TGTGCCAGCAGCCGCAGGGAGGGAAAAACCTACGAGCAGTACTTC.

V and J are TRBV15 and TRBJ2-4; 9 bases map to TRBD1. The V gene's germline CDR1 is LNHNV and CDR2 YYDKDF (reference sequence). V dropped 5 bases and J dropped 6; count of bases not matched to a gene: 5. The CDR3 runs 14 residues. CDR3: CATSSLTGGNIQYF. DNA of the CDR3: TGTGCCACCAGCTCATTGACAGGGGGAAACATTCAGTACTTC.

This chain uses TRBV6-2 or TRBV6-3 with TRBJ2-5, with 8 bases fitting TRBD2. CDR3 length: 17 amino acids. Germline V lookup: CDR1 MNHEY, CDR2 SVGEGT. Unmatched junction bases numbered 17, after V lost 6 bases and J lost 5 bases. The CDR3 here is CASSPTPTSVGRETQYF. In DNA form, the CDR3 reads TGTGCCAGCAGCCCTACCCCGACTAGCGTTGGCCGTGAGACCCAGTACTTC.

The rearrangement joins TRBV7-9 to TRBJ1-2, with D maybe TRBD1 (6 bases). There are 18 residues in the CDR3. V was clipped by 2 bases and J by 3 bases, with 22 bases between them. Germline V CDR1 and CDR2: SEHNR, FQNEAQ (reference sequence). The CDR3 coding sequence is TGTGCCAGCAGCTTATGGCGGCAGACAGGCCCCACTGACTATGGCTACACCTTC. It codes for CASSLWRQTGPTDYGYTF.

The chain carries TRBV15 and TRBJ2-2; 8 bases match TRBD1. Germline loops: CDR1 LNHNV, CDR2 YYDKDF (reference sequence). The CDR3 consists of 15 residues. The ends lost 3 bases at V and 3 bases at J; junction bases unmatched: 3. The chain's CDR3 is CATSRGQVDTGELFF. As DNA, the CDR3 is TGTGCCACCAGCAGGGGACAGGTAGACACCGGGGAGCTGTTTTTT.

CDR3 sequence: CASSVAGEYNQPQHF. The CDR3, as DNA: TGTGCCAGCAGCGTAGCCGGGGAATACAATCAGCCCCAGCATTTT. The chain combines TRBV9 with TRBJ1-5; no firm D call. The CDR3 has 15 amino acids. Trimming cost V 0 bases and J 3 bases, with 10 bases left between them. The germline gives CDR1 SGDLS, CDR2 YYNGEE.

The count of this clone is one. The rearrangement joins TRBV5-6 to TRBJ1-2, with 9 bases fitting TRBD1. The CDR3 spans 16 residues. Germline CDR1 and CDR2: SGHDT and YYEEEE. With 4 bases clipped from V and 2 bases from J, the junction kept 9 bases outside the gene matches. The CDR3 protein is CASSPSGTGTNYGYTF. CDR3 in DNA: TGTGCCAGCAGCCCTTCCGGGACAGGGACCAACTATGGCTACACCTTC.

The chain carries TRBV6-1 and TRBJ1-5; unclear D gene. Trimming left V 1 base short and J 7 bases short, with 8 bases between. This CDR3 is built from 13 residues. CDR1 MNHNS and CDR2 SASEGT come from the germline V gene. CDR3 in amino acids: CASSEGGRQPQHF. DNA of the CDR3: TGTGCCAGCAGTGAAGGAGGGAGGCAGCCCCAGCATTTT.

The V call is TRBV6-4, the J call TRBJ1-1; TRBD1 might be the D (5 bases). The CDR3 is 14 amino acids. The germline V gene has CDR1 MRHNA and CDR2 SNTAGT. The germline V and J ends were trimmed by 6 bases and 0 bases, with 11 bases remaining between them. CDR3 DNA: TGTGCCAGCAGCCCCGGGGGGGTGAACACTGAAGCTTTCTTT. It translates to CASSPGGVNTEAFF.

This clone showed up just a few times. V is TRBV27 and J is TRBJ2-3; TRBD2 matches 13 bases. Germline V CDR1 and CDR2: MNHEY, SMNVEV (reference sequence). Trimming at V came to 6 bases and at J to 4 bases, leaving 4 bases not matched to a gene. The CDR3 length is 15 residues. Written as DNA, the CDR3 is TGTGCCAGCAGCCGACTAGCGGGGGGCGCAGATACGCAGTATTTT. Amino acids: CASSRLAGGADTQYF.

This rearrangement joins TRBV19 to TRBJ2-3; 7 bases line up with TRBD2. The V gene's germline CDR1 is LNHDA and CDR2 SQIVND (reference sequence). The junction had 5 bases not matched to a gene; V was cut back by 5 bases and J by 0 bases. CDR3 length: 15 residues. Here the CDR3 reads CASSARLASTDTQYF. In DNA form, the CDR3 reads TGTGCCAGTAGTGCCCGACTAGCCAGCACAGATACGCAGTATTTT.

This rearrangement joins TRBV5-6 to TRBJ2-7; no reliable D call. Germline-derived CDR1 and CDR2 are SGHDT and YYEEEE. The CDR3 runs 15 residues. Between the trimmed V and J ends, which lost 0 bases and 0 bases, there was a span of 10 bases. The CDR3 region is CASSLAARNSYEQYF. Here the CDR3 DNA reads TGTGCCAGCAGCTTGGCGGCCAGGAACTCCTACGAGCAGTACTTC.